One and the same sample provided the 5 T cell receptor beta chains below, sequenced in a study of blood T cell repertoires in COVID-19 (dated by TCRdb to about 2020). The library was generated by the immunoSEQ multiplex PCR assay. The table was pulled from immuneACCESS by TCRdb, which kept in-frame rearrangements only. Such tables lose some clones; where checked, under half of the loss comes from unresolved V genes, and the rest has no known cause. This sample gives fewer than 150,000 clones in total; about four fifths of them show up just once. The leading ten clones occupy 15% to 20% of the sample. The specimen was PBMCs or T cells enriched from blood (not recorded which). The receptors derive from a man younger than 45 who had recovered from COVID-19.

V is TRBV20-1 and J is TRBJ1-1; 8 bases are shared with TRBD1. The CDR3 extends over 11 amino acids. Losses at the gene ends were 4 bases for V and 8 bases for J; bases not matched to a gene: 3. CDR1 and CDR2 from the germline V gene are DFQATT and SNEGSKA (reference sequence). The CDR3 coding sequence is TGCAGTGCTACAGGGGGCCAAGAAGCTTTCTTT. As protein: CSATGGQEAFF.

The chain links TRBV11-2 to TRBJ1-4; 7 bases match TRBD1. The trim removed 2 bases at V and 6 bases at J, leaving 3 bases unmatched. From germline, CDR1 is SGHAT and CDR2 FQNNGV. The CDR3 is 14 residues long. Here the CDR3 reads CASSLRGRDEKLFF. CDR3 in DNA: TGTGCCAGCAGCTTAAGGGGGCGCGATGAAAAACTGTTTTTT.

The rearrangement links TRBV5-1 to TRBJ1-1; D possibly corresponds to TRBD1 (5 bases). The V gene lost 3 bases and the J gene lost 1 base, with 7 bases spanning the gap. The V gene's germline CDR1 is SGHRS and CDR2 YFSETQ. The CDR3 contains 13 residues. The CDR3 here is CASSSQANTEAFF. The CDR3 nucleotides read TGCGCCAGCAGCTCACAGGCGAACACTGAAGCTTTCTTT.

The V and J genes are TRBV20-1 and TRBJ2-5; TRBD2 is a possible D gene (5 bases). Trimming took 3 bases from V and 1 from J, leaving 15 bases between them. Looked up from germline, CDR1 is DFQATT and CDR2 is SNEGSKA (reference sequence). This CDR3 comprises 15 residues. The CDR3 sequence: CSASSRAGFQETQYF. CDR3 bases: TGCAGTGCTAGTAGTCGGGCGGGTTTCCAAGAGACCCAGTACTTC.

The rearrangement uses TRBV5-5 and TRBJ1-1; 7 nucleotides line up with TRBD1. From germline, CDR1 is SGHKS and CDR2 YYEKEE (reference sequence). V dropped 2 bases and J dropped 0; count of bases not matched to a gene: 7. The CDR3 spans 16 residues. The CDR3 spells CASSFNRDSLNTEAFF. The CDR3 DNA reads TGTGCCAGCAGCTTCAATCGGGACAGTTTGAACACTGAAGCTTTCTTT.